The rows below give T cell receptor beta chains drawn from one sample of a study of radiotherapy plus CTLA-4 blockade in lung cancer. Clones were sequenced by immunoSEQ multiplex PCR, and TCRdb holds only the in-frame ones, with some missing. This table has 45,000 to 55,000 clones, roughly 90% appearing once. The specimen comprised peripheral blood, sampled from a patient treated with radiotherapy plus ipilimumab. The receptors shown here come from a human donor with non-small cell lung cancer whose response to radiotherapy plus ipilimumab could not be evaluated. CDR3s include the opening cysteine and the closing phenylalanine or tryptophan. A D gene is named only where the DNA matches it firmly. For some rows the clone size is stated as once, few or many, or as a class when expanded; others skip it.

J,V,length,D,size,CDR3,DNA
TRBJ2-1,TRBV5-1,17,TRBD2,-,CASSLATSGASYNEQFF,TGCGCCAGCAGCTTGGCCACTAGCGGGGCCTCCTACAATGAGCAGTTCTTC
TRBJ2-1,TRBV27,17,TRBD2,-,CASSSPRLAGGVDEQFF,TGTGCCAGCAGTTCTCCAAGACTAGCGGGAGGAGTTGATGAGCAGTTCTTC
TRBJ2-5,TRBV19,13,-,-,CASSIQVQETQYF,TGTGCCAGTAGTATTCAGGTCCAAGAGACCCAGTACTTC
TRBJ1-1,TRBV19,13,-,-,CASSIDKGDQAFF,TGTGCCAGTAGTATAGATAAAGGAGACCAAGCTTTCTTT
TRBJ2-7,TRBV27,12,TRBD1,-,CASSRQGYEQYF,TGTGCCAGCAGTCGACAGGGATACGAGCAGTACTTC
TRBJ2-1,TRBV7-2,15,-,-,CASSLGYGSGNEQFF,TGTGCCAGCAGCTTAGGTTACGGGAGTGGGAATGAGCAGTTCTTC
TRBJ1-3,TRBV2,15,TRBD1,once,CASSERQGSGNTIYF,TGTGCCAGCAGTGAACGACAGGGGTCTGGAAACACCATATATTTT
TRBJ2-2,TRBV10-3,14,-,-,CAISDTRNTGELFF,TGTGCCATCAGTGATACGAGGAACACCGGGGAGCTGTTTTTT
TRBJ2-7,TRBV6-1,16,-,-,CASSGTGVGFSYEQYF,TGTGCCAGCAGTGGAACCGGGGTGGGGTTCTCCTACGAGCAGTACTTC
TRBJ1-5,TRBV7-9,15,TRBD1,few,CASSLGDRFNQPQHF,TGTGCCAGCAGCTTAGGGGACAGGTTCAATCAGCCCCAGCATTTT
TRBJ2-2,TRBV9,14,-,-,CASSVGGGAGELFF,TGTGCCAGCAGCGTAGGGGGCGGGGCCGGGGAGCTGTTTTTT
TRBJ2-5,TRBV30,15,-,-,CAWSPFAGAQETQYF,TGTGCCTGGAGCCCTTTTGCGGGGGCTCAAGAGACCCAGTACTTC
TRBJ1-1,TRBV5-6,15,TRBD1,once,CASSLRQGTNTEAFF,TGTGCCAGCAGCCTCCGACAGGGAACGAACACTGAAGCTTTCTTT
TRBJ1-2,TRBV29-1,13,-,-,CSVPPEGGYGYTF,TGCAGCGTCCCCCCGGAGGGAGGATATGGCTACACCTTC
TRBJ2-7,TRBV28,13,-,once,CASRTTLGGGQYF,TGTGCCAGCAGGACCACGCTAGGAGGCGGGCAGTACTTC
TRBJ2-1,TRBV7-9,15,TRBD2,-,CASSLGSGGPYEQFF,TGTGCCAGCAGCTTAGGATCGGGGGGGCCATATGAGCAGTTCTTC
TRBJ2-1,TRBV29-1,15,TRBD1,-,CSVTGQSVQLNEQFF,TGCAGCGTTACGGGACAGAGCGTACAATTAAATGAGCAGTTCTTC
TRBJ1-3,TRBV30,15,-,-,CAWSVPGIYGNTIYF,TGTGCCTGGAGTGTACCCGGGATCTATGGAAACACCATATATTTT
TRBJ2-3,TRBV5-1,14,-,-,CASKAGTVTDTQYF,TGCGCCAGCAAAGCCGGGACTGTAACAGATACGCAGTATTTT
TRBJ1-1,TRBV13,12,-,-,CASSHRSTEAFF,TGTGCCAGCAGCCACAGGAGCACTGAAGCTTTCTTT
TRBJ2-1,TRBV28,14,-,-,CSLGDRDSWNEQFF,TGTTCCCTGGGGGACCGGGACTCGTGGAATGAGCAGTTCTTC
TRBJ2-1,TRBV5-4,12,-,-,CASSTQHNEQFF,TGTGCCAGCAGCACACAGCACAATGAGCAGTTCTTC
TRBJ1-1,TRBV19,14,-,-,CASSIIDRNTEAFF,TGTGCCAGTAGTATAATAGACAGGAACACTGAAGCTTTCTTT
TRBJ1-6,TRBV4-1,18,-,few,CASSRIPGTSSYNSPLHF,TGCGCCAGCAGCCGCATTCCAGGTACGAGCTCCTATAATTCACCCCTCCACTTT
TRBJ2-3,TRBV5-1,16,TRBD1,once,CAGSPVWTGMTDTQYF,TGCGCCGGCAGCCCTGTGTGGACAGGGATGACAGATACGCAGTATTTT
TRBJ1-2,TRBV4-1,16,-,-,CASSHARNPREEGYTF,TGCGCCAGCAGCCACGCCAGAAATCCCAGGGAGGAGGGCTACACCTTC